These 9 T cell receptor beta chains were sequenced from one sample in a study of control samples from healthy donors and cancer patients. Profiled with immunoSEQ multiplex PCR; TCRdb holds only in-frame clones, not every one. The sample yields 130,000 or so clones, 75% to 95% seen once. Sample: blood. These receptors all come from a man aged 35-49 years in good health.

This clone has more than one count but fewer than ten. Other DNA sequences in this specimen translate into the identical CDR3. The chain carries TRBV3-1 (or the pseudogene TRBV3-2) and TRBJ2-2; the D is unclear. The CDR3 is made up of 12 amino acids. Germline CDR1 LGHDT, CDR2 YNNKEL (reference sequence). Trimming shortened V by 3 bases and J by 4 bases, and 3 bases separated the two germline ends. The CDR3 reads CASSQGTGELFF. In DNA, the CDR3 is TGTGCCAGCAGCCAGGGCACCGGGGAGCTGTTTTTT.

The chain uses TRBV6-6 and TRBJ1-1; D gene uncertain. The CDR3 runs 12 residues. The V end was cut by 8 bases, the J end by 3 bases, with 10 bases between. Germline V gene data show CDR1 as MNHNY and CDR2 as SVGAGI (reference sequence). The CDR3 here is CASGVRHTEAFF. The CDR3 region has the DNA TGTGCCAGCGGTGTCAGGCACACTGAAGCTTTCTTT.

In its sample, this clone was seen once. The chain carries TRBV4-1 and TRBJ2-1, with D unresolved. This CDR3 is 13 amino acids long. Trimming cost V 2 bases and J 7 bases, with 9 bases left between them. Germline CDR1 MGHRA, CDR2 YSYEKL. The CDR3 coding sequence is TGCGCCAGCAGCCAATTTTGGCGGAATGAGCAGTTCTTC. As protein: CASSQFWRNEQFF.

This chain uses TRBV5-1 with TRBJ2-7; TRBD1 matches 7 bases. This CDR3 comprises 16 residues. V shed 4 bases and J 4 bases; nucleotides not matched to a gene: 14. Germline values: CDR1 SGHRS, CDR2 YFSETQ. This CDR3 is CASSPDRDKKRYEQYF. The CDR3 DNA follows: TGCGCCAGCAGCCCCGACAGGGACAAAAAGAGATACGAGCAGTACTTC.

The chain joins TRBV15 to TRBJ2-3; D not resolved. The V gene's germline CDR1 is LNHNV and CDR2 YYDKDF (reference sequence). V was pared by 0 bases and J by 2 bases, with 9 bases between. There are 15 residues in the CDR3. The CDR3 DNA follows: TGTGCCACCAGCAGAGATCTGGTAGACACAGATACGCAGTATTTT. As protein: CATSRDLVDTDTQYF.

The chain is built from TRBV5-4 and TRBJ2-7; TRBD1 matches 8 bases. The CDR3 contains 16 residues. With V trimmed by 3 bases and J by 3 bases, 11 bases remained unmatched. Germline V gives CDR1 SGHNT, CDR2 YYREEE (reference sequence). The CDR3 DNA reads as TGTGCCAGCAGCTCGGACGTCGGACAGGGTGTCTACGAGCAGTACTTC. Amino acid sequence: CASSSDVGQGVYEQYF. Based on the CDR3 plus reference TRBV5-4 and TRBJ2-7, the full variable domain is ETGVTQSPTHLIKTRGQQVTLRCSSQSGHNTVSWYQQALGQGPQFIFQYYREEENGRGNFPPRFSGLQFPNYSSELNVNALELDDSALYLCASSSDVGQGVYEQYFGPGTRLTVT.

The V call is TRBV28, the J call TRBJ2-7; unclear D gene. Germline V gives CDR1 MDHEN, CDR2 SYDVKM. The ends were cut back, 10 bases at V and 4 bases at J, with 5 bases in the middle. CDR3 length: 9 amino acids. The CDR3 reads CAIGYEQYF. In nucleotides, the CDR3 is TGTGCCATCGGGTACGAGCAGTACTTC.

The chain has TRBV5-1 and TRBJ2-3, with 10 bases lining up with TRBD2. The V gene end was trimmed by 0 bases and the J gene end by 1 base; junction bases not matched to a gene: 5. In germline, CDR1 is SGHRS, CDR2 YFSETQ. CDR3 length: 17 residues. The CDR3 region has the DNA TGCGCCAGCAGCTTGGTTGGGCTAGCGGGGGGCACAGATACGCAGTATTTT. This gives the protein CASSLVGLAGGTDTQYF.

The gene calls are TRBV5-4 and TRBJ2-2, with 7 bases lining up with TRBD1. This CDR3 spans 14 amino acids. Per germline, CDR1 SGHNT and CDR2 YYREEE (reference sequence). J lost 4 bases, V lost 4 bases, and 4 bases had no gene match. CDR3 amino acids: CASSGGQFTGELFF. DNA of the CDR3: TGTGCCAGCAGCGGGGGACAGTTCACCGGGGAGCTGTTTTTT.